This T cell receptor (beta chain) emerged from a study of T cells in localized non-small cell lung cancer. Study observations and caveats: Heterogeneity remains possible, as sequencing covered one tumor region only. Tumor trailed uninvolved adjacent lung in T cell clonality, which peaked there. Within adjacent lung there appeared a median approximately 57 of the top 100 tumor clones.

The data were produced by immunoSEQ multiplex PCR, yet TCRdb's version contains in-frame clones alone and is incomplete. The repertoire holds roughly 30,000 clones, 85% to 95% seen once, with under 30% in the top ten. About this clone: Its antigen is unknown.

This CDR3 is 16 amino acids long. Germline-derived CDR1 and CDR2 are MNHNS and SASEGT. V dropped 4 bases and J dropped 2 bases, with 17 bases sitting between them. The V gene is TRBV6-1, the J gene TRBJ2-5; D is uncertain. This specimen was peripheral blood, taken before any cancer treatment. The origin of this receptor is a female donor aged 60 or older with stage I lung adenocarcinoma. The CDR3 sequence is CASSVIMAPGQETQYF. CDR3 nucleotides: TGTGCCAGCAGTGTGATCATGGCCCCCGGGCAAGAGACCCAGTACTTC.